The clone carrying this TCR beta chain appeared many times. Its specificity is not known. TCRbeta library preparation incorporated unique molecular identifiers. TCRdb independently ran MiXCR on the PCR reads; one entry per CDR3 protein. Among about 98,000 distinct CDR3 sequences, roughly 7.6% were seen once, and the ten largest hold about 17%. This CDR3 has 15 amino acids. V lost 5 bases to trimming and J lost 7 bases; unmatched junction nucleotides: 8. Germline assignment: CDR1 KGHDR and CDR2 SFDVKD. This entry comes from a study of T-cell reconstitution after alpha-beta-depleted transplantation in children. Study findings and constraints: Surviving recipient T cells and thymic progenitors produced the high day-60 TCRbeta diversity seen in some patients. The origin of alpha-beta T cells about two months after transplant was reportedly several hundred expanded graft clones.

Sequenced here: PBMCs, sampled before TCRalphabeta/CD19-depleted stem cell transplant. The chain uses TRBV24-1 and TRBJ2-1; 9 bases align to TRBD1. The source of this sequence is a boy aged 2-15 years with acute lymphoblastic leukemia, due to receive a stem cell transplant. The CDR3 DNA is TGTGCCACCAGTGTCTCAGACAGGGGGAGGAATGAGCAGTTCTTC. Protein sequence: CATSVSDRGRNEQFF.